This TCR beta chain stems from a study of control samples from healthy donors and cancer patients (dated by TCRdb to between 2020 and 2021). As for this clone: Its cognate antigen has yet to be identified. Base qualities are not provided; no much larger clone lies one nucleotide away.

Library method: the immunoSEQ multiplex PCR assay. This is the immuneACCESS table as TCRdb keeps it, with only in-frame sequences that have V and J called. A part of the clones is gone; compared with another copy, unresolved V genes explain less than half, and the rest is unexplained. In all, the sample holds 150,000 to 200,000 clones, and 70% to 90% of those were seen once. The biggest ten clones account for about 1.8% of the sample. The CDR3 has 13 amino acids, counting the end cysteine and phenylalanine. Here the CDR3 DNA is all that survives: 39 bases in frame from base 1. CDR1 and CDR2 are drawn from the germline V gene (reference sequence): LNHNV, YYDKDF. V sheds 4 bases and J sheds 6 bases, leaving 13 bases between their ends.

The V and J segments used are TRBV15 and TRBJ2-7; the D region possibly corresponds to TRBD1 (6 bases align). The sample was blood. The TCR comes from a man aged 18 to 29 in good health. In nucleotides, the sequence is TGTGCCACCAGCACAGCACAGGGTCGCGAGCAGTACTTC. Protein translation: CATSTAQGREQYF.